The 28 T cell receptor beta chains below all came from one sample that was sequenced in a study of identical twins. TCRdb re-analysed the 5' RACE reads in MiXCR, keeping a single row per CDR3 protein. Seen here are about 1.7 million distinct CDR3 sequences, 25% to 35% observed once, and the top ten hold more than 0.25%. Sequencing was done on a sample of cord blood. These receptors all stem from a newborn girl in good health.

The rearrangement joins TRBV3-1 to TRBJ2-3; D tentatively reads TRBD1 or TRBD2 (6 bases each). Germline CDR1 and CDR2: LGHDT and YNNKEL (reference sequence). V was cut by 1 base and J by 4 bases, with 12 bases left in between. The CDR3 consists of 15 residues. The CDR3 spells CASSQGRGDADTQYF. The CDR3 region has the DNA TGTGCCAGCAGCCAAGGAAGGGGGGACGCAGATACGCAGTATTTT.

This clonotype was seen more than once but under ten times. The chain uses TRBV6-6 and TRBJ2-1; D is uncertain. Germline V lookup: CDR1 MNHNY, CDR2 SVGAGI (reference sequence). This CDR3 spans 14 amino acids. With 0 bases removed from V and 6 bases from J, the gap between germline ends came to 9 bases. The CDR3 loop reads CASSYSNHGNEQFF. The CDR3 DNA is TGTGCCAGCAGTTACTCGAACCATGGCAATGAGCAGTTCTTC.

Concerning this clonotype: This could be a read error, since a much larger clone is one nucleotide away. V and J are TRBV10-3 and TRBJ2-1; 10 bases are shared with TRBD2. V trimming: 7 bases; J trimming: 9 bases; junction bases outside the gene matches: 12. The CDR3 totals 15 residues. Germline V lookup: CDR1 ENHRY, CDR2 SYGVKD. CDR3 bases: TGTGCCATCACTAGCGGGAGTTCTGTGAACAGTGAGCAGTTCTTC. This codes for CAITSGSSVNSEQFF.

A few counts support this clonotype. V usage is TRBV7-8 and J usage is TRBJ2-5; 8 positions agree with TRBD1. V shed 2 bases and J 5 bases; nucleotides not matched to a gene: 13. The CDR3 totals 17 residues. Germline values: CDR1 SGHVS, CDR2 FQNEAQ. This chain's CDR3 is CASSLSSARTGFETQYF. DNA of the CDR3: TGTGCCAGCAGCTTAAGCAGCGCCCGGACAGGGTTCGAGACCCAGTACTTC.

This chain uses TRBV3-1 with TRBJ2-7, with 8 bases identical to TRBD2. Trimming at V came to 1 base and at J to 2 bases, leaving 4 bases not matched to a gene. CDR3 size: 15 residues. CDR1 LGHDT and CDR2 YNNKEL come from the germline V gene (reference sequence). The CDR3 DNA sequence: TGTGCCAGCAGCCAAGTACTAGCGGTACCCTACGAGCAGTACTTC. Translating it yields CASSQVLAVPYEQYF.

CDR3 residues: CASSPRNRGRGQYF. DNA for the CDR3: TGTGCCAGCAGCCCACGTAATCGCGGTAGGGGGCAGTACTTC. This chain uses TRBV9 with TRBJ2-5, with D tentatively TRBD1 (6 bases). This CDR3 comprises 14 residues. Germline V gene sequence: CDR1 SGDLS, CDR2 YYNGEE. The V and J ends lost 4 bases and 11 bases respectively, with 21 bases between them. The complete variable domain, with remaining parts taken from reference TRBV9 and TRBJ2-5, reads DSGVTQTPKHLITATGQRVTLRCSPRSGDLSVYWYQQSLDQGLQFLIQYYNGEERAKGNILERFSAQQFPDLHSELNLSSLELGDSALYFCASSPRNRGRGQYFGPGTRLLVL.

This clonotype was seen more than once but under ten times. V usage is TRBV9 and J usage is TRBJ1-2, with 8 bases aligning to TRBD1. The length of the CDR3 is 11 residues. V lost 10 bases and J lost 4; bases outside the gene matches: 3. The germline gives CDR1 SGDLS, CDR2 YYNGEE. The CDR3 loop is CASTGAYGYTF. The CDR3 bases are TGTGCCTCGACAGGGGCCTATGGCTACACCTTC.

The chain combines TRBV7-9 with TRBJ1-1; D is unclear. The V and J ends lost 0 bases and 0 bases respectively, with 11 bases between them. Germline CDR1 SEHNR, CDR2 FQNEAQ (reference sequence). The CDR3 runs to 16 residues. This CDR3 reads CASSLALGVMNTEAFF. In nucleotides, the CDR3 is TGTGCCAGCAGCTTAGCGCTCGGGGTGATGAACACTGAAGCTTTCTTT.

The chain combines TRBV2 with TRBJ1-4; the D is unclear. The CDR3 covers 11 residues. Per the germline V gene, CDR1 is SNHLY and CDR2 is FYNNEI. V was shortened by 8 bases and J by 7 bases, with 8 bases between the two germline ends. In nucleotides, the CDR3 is TGTGCCAGCGAGTCTCTTGAAAAACTGTTTTTT. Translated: CASESLEKLFF. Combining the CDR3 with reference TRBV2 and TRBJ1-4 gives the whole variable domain EPEVTQTPSHQVTQMGQEVILRCVPISNHLYFYWYRQILGQKVEFLVSFYNNEISEKSEIFDDQFSVERPDGSNFTLKIRSTKLEDSAMYFCASESLEKLFFGSGTQLSVL.

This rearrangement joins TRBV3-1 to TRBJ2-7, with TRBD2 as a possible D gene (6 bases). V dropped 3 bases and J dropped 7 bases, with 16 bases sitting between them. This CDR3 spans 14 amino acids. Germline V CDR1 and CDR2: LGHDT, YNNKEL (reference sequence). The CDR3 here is CASSHGGAYNEQYF. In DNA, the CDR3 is TGTGCCAGCAGCCATGGCGGGGCCTACAATGAGCAGTACTTC.

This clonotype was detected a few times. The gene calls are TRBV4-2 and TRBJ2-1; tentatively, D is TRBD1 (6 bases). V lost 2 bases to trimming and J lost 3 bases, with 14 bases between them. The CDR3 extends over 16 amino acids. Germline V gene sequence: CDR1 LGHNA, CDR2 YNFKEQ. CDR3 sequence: CASSQPWTAVYNEQFF. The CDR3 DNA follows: TGTGCCAGCAGCCAACCCTGGACAGCGGTCTACAATGAGCAGTTCTTC.

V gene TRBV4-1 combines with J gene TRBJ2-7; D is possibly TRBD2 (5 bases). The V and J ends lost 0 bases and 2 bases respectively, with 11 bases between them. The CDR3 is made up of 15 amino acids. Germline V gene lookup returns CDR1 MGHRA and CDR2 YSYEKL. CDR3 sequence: CASSQDRDYPYEQYF. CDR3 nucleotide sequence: TGCGCCAGCAGCCAAGATCGAGACTACCCCTACGAGCAGTACTTC.

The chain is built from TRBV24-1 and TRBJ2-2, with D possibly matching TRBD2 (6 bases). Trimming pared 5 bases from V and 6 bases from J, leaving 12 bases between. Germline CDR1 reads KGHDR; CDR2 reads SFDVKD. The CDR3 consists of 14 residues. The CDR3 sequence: CATSGGVGAGELFF. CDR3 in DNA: TGTGCCACCAGTGGCGGGGTTGGGGCCGGGGAGCTGTTTTTT.

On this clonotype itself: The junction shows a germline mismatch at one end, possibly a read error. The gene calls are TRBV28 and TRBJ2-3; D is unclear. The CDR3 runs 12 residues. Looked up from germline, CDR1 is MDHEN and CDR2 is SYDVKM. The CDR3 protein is CASSRDTDTQDF. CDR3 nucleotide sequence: TGTGCCAGCAGTAGGGATACAGATACGCAGGATTTT.

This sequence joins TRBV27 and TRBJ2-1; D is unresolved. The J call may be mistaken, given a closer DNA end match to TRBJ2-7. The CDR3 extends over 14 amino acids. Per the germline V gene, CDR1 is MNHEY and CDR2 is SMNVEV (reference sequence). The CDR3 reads CASSLLSSHNEQYF. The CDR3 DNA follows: TGTGCCAGCAGCCTACTGAGCTCCCACAATGAGCAGTACTTC.

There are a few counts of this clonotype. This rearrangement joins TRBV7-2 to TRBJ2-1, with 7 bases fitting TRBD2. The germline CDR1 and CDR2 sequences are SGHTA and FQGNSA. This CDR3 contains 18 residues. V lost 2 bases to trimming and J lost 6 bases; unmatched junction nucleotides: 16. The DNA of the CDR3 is TGTGCCAGCAGCTTAAGTCCCCCTTGGCGGGAGATTACCAATGAGCAGTTCTTC. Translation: CASSLSPPWREITNEQFF.

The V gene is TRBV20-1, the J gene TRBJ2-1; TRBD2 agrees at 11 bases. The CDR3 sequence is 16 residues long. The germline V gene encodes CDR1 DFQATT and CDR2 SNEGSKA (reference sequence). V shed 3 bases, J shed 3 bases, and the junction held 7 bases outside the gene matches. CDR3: CSASLTSGTYYNEQFF. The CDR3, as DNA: TGCAGTGCTAGCCTGACTAGCGGGACCTACTACAATGAGCAGTTCTTC.

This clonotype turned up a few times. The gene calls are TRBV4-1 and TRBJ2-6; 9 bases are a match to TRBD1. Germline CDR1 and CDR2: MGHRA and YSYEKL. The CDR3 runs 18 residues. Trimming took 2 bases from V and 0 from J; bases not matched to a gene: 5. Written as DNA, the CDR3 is TGCGCCAGCAGCCAATACAGGGGGCCTAGCTCTGGGGCCAACGTCCTGACTTTC. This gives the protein CASSQYRGPSSGANVLTF.

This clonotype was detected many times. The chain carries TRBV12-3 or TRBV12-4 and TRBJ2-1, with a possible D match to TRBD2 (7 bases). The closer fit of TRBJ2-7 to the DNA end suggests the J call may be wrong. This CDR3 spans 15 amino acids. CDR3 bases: TGTGCCAGCAGTTTGGGGGGGCGCTCCTACAATGAGCAGTACTTC. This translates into CASSLGGRSYNEQYF.

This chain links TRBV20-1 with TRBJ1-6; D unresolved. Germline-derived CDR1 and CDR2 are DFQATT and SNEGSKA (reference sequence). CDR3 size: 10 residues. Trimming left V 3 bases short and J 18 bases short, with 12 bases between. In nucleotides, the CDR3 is TGCAGTGCTAGGGCACCAGCCCCCCACTTT. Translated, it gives CSARAPAPHF.

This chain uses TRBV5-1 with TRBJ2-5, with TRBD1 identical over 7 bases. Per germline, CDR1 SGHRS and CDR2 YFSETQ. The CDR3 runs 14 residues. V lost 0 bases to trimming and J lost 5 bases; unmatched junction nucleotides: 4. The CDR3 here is CASSLATGVETQYF. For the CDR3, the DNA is TGCGCCAGCAGCTTGGCCACAGGGGTGGAGACCCAGTACTTC.

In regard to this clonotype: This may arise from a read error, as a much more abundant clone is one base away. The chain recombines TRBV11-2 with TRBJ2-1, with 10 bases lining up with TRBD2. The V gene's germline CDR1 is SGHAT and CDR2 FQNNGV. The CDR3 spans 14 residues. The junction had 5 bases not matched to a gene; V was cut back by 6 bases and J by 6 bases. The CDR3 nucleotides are TGTGCCAGCAGTTACGGACTAGCGGTCAATGAGCAGTTCTTC. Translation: CASSYGLAVNEQFF.

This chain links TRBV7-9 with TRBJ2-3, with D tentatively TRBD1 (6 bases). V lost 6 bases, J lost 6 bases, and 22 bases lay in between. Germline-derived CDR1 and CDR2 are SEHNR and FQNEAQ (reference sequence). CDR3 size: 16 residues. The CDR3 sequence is CASSFLGARLTDTQYF. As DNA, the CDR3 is TGTGCCAGCAGTTTCCTGGGGGCTAGGCTTACGGATACGCAGTATTTT.

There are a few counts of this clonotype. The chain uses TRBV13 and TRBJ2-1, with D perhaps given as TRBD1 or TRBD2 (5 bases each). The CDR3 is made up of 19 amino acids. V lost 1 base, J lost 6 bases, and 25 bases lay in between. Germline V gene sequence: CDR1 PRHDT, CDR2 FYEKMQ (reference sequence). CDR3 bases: TGTGCCAGCAGCTTAGAAATGATTGGGGGAACGGAGAGCACCAATGAGCAGTTCTTC. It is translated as CASSLEMIGGTESTNEQFF.

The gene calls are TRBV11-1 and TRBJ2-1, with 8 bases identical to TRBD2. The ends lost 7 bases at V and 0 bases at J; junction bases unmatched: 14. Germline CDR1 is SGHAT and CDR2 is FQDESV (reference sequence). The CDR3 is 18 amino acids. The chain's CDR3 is CASNSGGRPSPSYNEQFF. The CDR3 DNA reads TGTGCCAGCAATAGTGGCGGGAGGCCATCCCCCTCCTACAATGAGCAGTTCTTC.

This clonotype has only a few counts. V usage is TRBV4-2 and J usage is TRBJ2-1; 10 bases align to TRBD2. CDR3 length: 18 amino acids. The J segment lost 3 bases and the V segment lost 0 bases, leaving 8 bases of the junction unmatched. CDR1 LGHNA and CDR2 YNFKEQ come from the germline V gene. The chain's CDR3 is CASSQDPLAGVGYNEQFF. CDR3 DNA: TGTGCCAGCAGCCAAGATCCCCTAGCGGGAGTGGGCTACAATGAGCAGTTCTTC.

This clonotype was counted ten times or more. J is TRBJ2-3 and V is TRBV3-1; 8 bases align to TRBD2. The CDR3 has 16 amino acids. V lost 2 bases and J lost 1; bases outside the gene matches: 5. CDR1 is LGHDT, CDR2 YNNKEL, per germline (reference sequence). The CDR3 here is CASSQLKLAGTDTQYF. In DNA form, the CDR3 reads TGTGCCAGCAGCCAACTCAAACTAGCGGGCACAGATACGCAGTATTTT.

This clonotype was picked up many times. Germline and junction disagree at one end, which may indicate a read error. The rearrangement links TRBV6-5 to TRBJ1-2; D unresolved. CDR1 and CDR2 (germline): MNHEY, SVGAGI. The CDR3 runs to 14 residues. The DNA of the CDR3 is TGTGCCAGCAGTTACACGGACCCTAACGATGGCTACACCTTC. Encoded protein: CASSYTDPNDGYTF.